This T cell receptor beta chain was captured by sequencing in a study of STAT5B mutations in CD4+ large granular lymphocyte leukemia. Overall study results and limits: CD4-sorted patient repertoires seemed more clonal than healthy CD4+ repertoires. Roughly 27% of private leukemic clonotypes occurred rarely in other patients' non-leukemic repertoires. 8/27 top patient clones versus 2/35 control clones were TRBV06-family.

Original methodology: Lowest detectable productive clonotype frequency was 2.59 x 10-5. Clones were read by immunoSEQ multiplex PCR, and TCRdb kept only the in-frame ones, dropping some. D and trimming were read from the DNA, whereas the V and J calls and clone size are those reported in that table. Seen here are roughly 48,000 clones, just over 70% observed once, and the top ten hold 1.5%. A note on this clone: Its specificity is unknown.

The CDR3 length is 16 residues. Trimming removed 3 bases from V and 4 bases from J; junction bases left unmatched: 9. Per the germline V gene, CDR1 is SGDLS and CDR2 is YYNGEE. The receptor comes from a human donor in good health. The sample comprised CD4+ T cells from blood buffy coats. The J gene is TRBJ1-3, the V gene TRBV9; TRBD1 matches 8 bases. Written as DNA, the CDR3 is TGTGCCAGCAGCGCTGGGACAGGTCCGGCCGGAAACACCATATATTTT. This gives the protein CASSAGTGPAGNTIYF. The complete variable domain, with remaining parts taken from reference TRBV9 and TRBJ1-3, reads DSGVTQTPKHLITATGQRVTLRCSPRSGDLSVYWYQQSLDQGLQFLIQYYNGEERAKGNILERFSAQQFPDLHSELNLSSLELGDSALYFCASSAGTGPAGNTIYFGEGSWLTVV.